Presented here are 20 T cell receptor beta chains from one specimen sequenced in a study of blood T cell repertoires in COVID-19. Clones were read by immunoSEQ multiplex PCR, and TCRdb kept only the in-frame ones, dropping some. Found here are over 150,000 clones, 75% to 85% of them singletons; the top ten hold 9.5% to 13%. The sample was peripheral blood. The origin of the receptors is a woman between 55 and 75 years old with COVID-19, enrolled during active disease.

The chain combines TRBV19 with TRBJ1-5; 9 nucleotides match TRBD1. Unmatched junction bases numbered 10, after V lost 6 bases and J lost 1 base. Germline V lookup: CDR1 LNHDA, CDR2 SQIVND (reference sequence). CDR3 length: 17 residues. The CDR3 is CASSLGTGKASNQPQHF. DNA of the CDR3: TGTGCCAGTAGCCTCGGGACAGGGAAGGCAAGCAATCAGCCCCAGCATTTT.

The chain recombines TRBV19 with TRBJ1-1, with 7 bases identical to TRBD1. Trimming took 6 bases from V and 5 from J; bases not matched to a gene: 18. CDR1 is LNHDA, CDR2 SQIVND, per germline (reference sequence). The CDR3 length is 17 residues. CDR3 coding DNA: TGTGCCAGTAGGGGACCGGGGCAGCAGGGGGTCGGGACTGAAGCTTTCTTT. It translates to CASRGPGQQGVGTEAFF.

This clone was found once. This chain links TRBV5-1 with TRBJ1-1, with a possible D match to TRBD1 (5 bases). Trimming took 1 base from V and 5 from J, leaving 9 bases between them. Germline loops: CDR1 SGHRS, CDR2 YFSETQ. This CDR3 has 13 amino acids. CDR3 DNA: TGCGCCAGCAGCTTGACGACAGAGACTGAAGCTTTCTTT. Residues: CASSLTTETEAFF.

V gene TRBV11-2 combines with J gene TRBJ1-1; possibly TRBD1 for D (6 bases). This CDR3 comprises 15 residues. The V and J ends lost 5 bases and 4 bases respectively, with 17 bases between them. Germline V gene data show CDR1 as SGHAT and CDR2 as FQNNGV. The CDR3: CASSARQDLPTEAFF. The CDR3 DNA reads as TGTGCCAGCAGCGCCCGACAGGACTTACCCACTGAAGCTTTCTTT.

The table lists this clone with a few counts. V usage is TRBV5-1 and J usage is TRBJ2-1; D not resolved. The V gene lost 0 bases and the J gene lost 4 bases, with 11 bases spanning the gap. The CDR3 covers 15 residues. The germline gives CDR1 SGHRS, CDR2 YFSETQ. CDR3 sequence reads: CASSLAGEIYNEQFF. The CDR3 DNA sequence: TGCGCCAGCAGCTTGGCAGGCGAAATTTACAATGAGCAGTTCTTC.

The chain recombines TRBV15 with TRBJ1-2; D uncertain. CDR1 LNHNV and CDR2 YYDKDF come from the germline V gene (reference sequence). The CDR3 has 15 residues. Between the trimmed V and J ends, which lost 0 bases and 4 bases, there was a span of 12 bases. CDR3 sequence (DNA): TGTGCCACCAGCAGAGAGCCTCGGGAAGGCTATGGCTACACCTTC. It yields the protein CATSREPREGYGYTF.

There are a few counts of this clone. The same CDR3 is also encoded by other DNA sequences in this sample. V usage is TRBV6-5 and J usage is TRBJ1-1; maybe TRBD1 (6 bases). The CDR3 has 12 residues. Germline assignment: CDR1 MNHEY and CDR2 SVGAGI. V lost 3 bases and J 7 bases, leaving 9 bases between the germline ends. Written as DNA, the CDR3 is TGTGCCAGCAGTTATAGGGGGGGTGAAGCTTTCTTT. Translated: CASSYRGGEAFF.

The rearrangement links TRBV25-1 to TRBJ2-1; TRBD1 agrees at 8 bases. Per the germline V gene, CDR1 is MGHDK and CDR2 is SYGVNS. The CDR3 runs 14 residues. The ends lost 6 bases at V and 4 bases at J; junction bases unmatched: 5. CDR3: CASRDRVTYNEQFF. CDR3 bases: TGTGCCAGCAGGGACAGGGTTACGTACAATGAGCAGTTCTTC.

The chain uses TRBV2 and TRBJ1-4; D not resolved. The V end lost 9 bases, the J end lost 8 bases, and 10 bases lay between the germline ends. There are 11 residues in the CDR3. CDR1 SNHLY and CDR2 FYNNEI come from the germline V gene. The CDR3 DNA reads as TGTGCCAGTAGGACGGGGGAAAAACTGTTTTTT. Protein sequence: CASRTGEKLFF.

This chain joins TRBV6-2 or TRBV6-3 and TRBJ1-6; 11 bases match TRBD1. CDR3 length: 15 amino acids. Germline CDR1 is MNHEY and CDR2 is SVGEGT. After removal of 6 bases from V and 6 bases from J, the junction contained 4 bases not matched to a gene. CDR3 in amino acids: CASSRGQGGNSPLHF. The CDR3 nucleotides are TGTGCCAGCAGCCGGGGACAGGGGGGTAATTCACCCCTCCACTTT.

The chain carries TRBV6-4 and TRBJ2-7; no clear D gene. Germline V lookup: CDR1 MRHNA, CDR2 SNTAGT. Trimming took 9 bases from V and 7 from J, leaving 7 bases between them. This CDR3 comprises 9 residues. CDR3 sequence: CARKREQYV. DNA of the CDR3: TGTGCCAGAAAGCGAGAGCAGTACGTC.

This clone was seen once. The rearrangement uses TRBV5-4 and TRBJ1-6, with D tentatively TRBD1 (5 bases). CDR3 length: 15 amino acids. CDR1 and CDR2 (germline): SGHNT, YYREEE (reference sequence). The V end was cut by 0 bases, the J end by 10 bases, with 14 bases between. DNA for the CDR3: TGTGCCAGCAGCTTGGAGGTGGGGACTTTATCACCCCTCCACTTT. It specifies CASSLEVGTLSPLHF. Based on the CDR3 plus reference TRBV5-4 and TRBJ1-6, the full variable domain is ETGVTQSPTHLIKTRGQQVTLRCSSQSGHNTVSWYQQALGQGPQFIFQYYREEENGRGNFPPRFSGLQFPNYSSELNVNALELDDSALYLCASSLEVGTLSPLHFGNGTRLTVT.

V is TRBV27 and J is TRBJ2-4, with 8 bases identical to TRBD1. Germline-derived CDR1 and CDR2 are MNHEY and SMNVEV (reference sequence). V dropped 8 bases and J dropped 5; count of bases not matched to a gene: 2. The length of the CDR3 is 12 residues. CDR3 nucleotide sequence: TGTGCCAGCCTGGACAGGGAAAACATTCAGTACTTC. As protein: CASLDRENIQYF.

CDR3 coding DNA: TGTGCCAGCAGCCCTGGTACAGCGGGCACAGATACGCAGTATTTT. Its translation is CASSPGTAGTDTQYF. The chain carries TRBV3-1 (or the pseudogene TRBV3-2) and TRBJ2-3; perhaps TRBD2 as D (5 bases). The CDR3 sequence is 15 residues long. Deletions cut 4 bases from V and 1 base from J, with 12 bases between. The V gene's germline CDR1 is LGHDT and CDR2 YNNKEL (reference sequence).

V gene TRBV7-2 combines with J gene TRBJ1-5; 7 bases agree with TRBD1. CDR1 and CDR2 (germline): SGHTA, FQGNSA. CDR3 size: 15 residues. V lost 6 bases, J lost 5 bases, and 10 bases stayed unmatched. The CDR3, as DNA: TGTGCCAGCAGTCCTCGACAGGGAAAGTATCAGCCCCAGCATTTT. Its protein is CASSPRQGKYQPQHF.

This clone was seen a handful of times. The rearrangement uses TRBV19 and TRBJ1-2, with D tentatively TRBD1 (5 bases). V was shortened by 2 bases and J by 4 bases, with 14 bases between the two germline ends. Germline V gene sequence: CDR1 LNHDA, CDR2 SQIVND (reference sequence). The CDR3 is made up of 15 amino acids. The CDR3 reads CASSISRVASYGYTF. The DNA for the CDR3 is TGTGCCAGTAGTATAAGCAGGGTCGCCTCCTATGGCTACACCTTC. Full variable domain (missing parts from reference TRBV19 and TRBJ1-2): DGGITQSPKYLFRKEGQNVTLSCEQNLNHDAMYWYRQDPGQGLRLIYYSQIVNDFQKGDIAEGYSVSREKKESFPLTVTSAQKNPTAFYLCASSISRVASYGYTFGSGTRLTVV.

This clone appeared a few times. J is TRBJ1-1 and V is TRBV29-1; possible D gene TRBD1, 5 bases. V was clipped by 4 bases and J by 1 base, with 10 bases between them. CDR3 length equals 13 residues. Per germline, CDR1 SQVTM and CDR2 ANQGSEA. The CDR3 DNA follows: TGCAGCGTTGTTAGGACAACGAACACTGAAGCTTTCTTT. Residues: CSVVRTTNTEAFF.

This chain's CDR3 is CAISVQSTFSGNTIYF. Written as DNA, the CDR3 is TGTGCCATCAGTGTACAGAGTACATTCTCTGGAAACACCATATATTTT. The V gene is TRBV10-3, the J gene TRBJ1-3, with D unclear. Deletions cut 4 bases from V and 0 bases from J, with 13 bases between. The CDR3 covers 16 residues. From germline, CDR1 is ENHRY and CDR2 SYGVKD.

This clone occurred a few times. The chain uses TRBV19 and TRBJ1-2, with 7 nucleotides matching TRBD1. Germline V lookup: CDR1 LNHDA, CDR2 SQIVND (reference sequence). The trim removed 5 bases at V and 4 bases at J, leaving 7 bases unmatched. The CDR3 totals 14 residues. The CDR3 spells CASSVRQGSYGYTF. For the CDR3, the DNA is TGTGCCAGTAGTGTCCGACAGGGCTCCTATGGCTACACCTTC. The variable domain in full, completed from reference TRBV19 and TRBJ1-2, reads DGGITQSPKYLFRKEGQNVTLSCEQNLNHDAMYWYRQDPGQGLRLIYYSQIVNDFQKGDIAEGYSVSREKKESFPLTVTSAQKNPTAFYLCASSVRQGSYGYTFGSGTRLTVV.

V and J are TRBV7-9 and TRBJ1-2; the D gene is possibly TRBD1 (5 bases). The germline V and J ends were trimmed by 1 base and 3 bases, with 9 bases remaining between them. Germline V lookup: CDR1 SEHNR, CDR2 FQNEAQ (reference sequence). This CDR3 contains 14 residues. For the CDR3, the DNA is TGTGCCAGCAGCTTAGTAGGGGTTTACTATGGCTACACCTTC. Translated, it gives CASSLVGVYYGYTF.